The rows below give T cell receptor beta chains drawn from one sample of a study of blood T cell repertoires in COVID-19. Libraries were prepared by immunoSEQ multiplex PCR; TCRdb keeps only in-frame clonotypes and omits some of them. This sample has 250,000 or so clones, with approximately 86% found just once. The sample taken for sequencing was peripheral blood. Receptors originate from a man aged 35 to 55 with active or convalescent COVID-19. Each CDR3 is given with its conserved first and last residue. The D gene is left open where the match is weak. Size is omitted from some rows. Given values are once, few, many or a class for expanded clones.

-	-	TRBV19	TRBJ2-2	TGTGCCAGTACGGACAGGGAGGGCGGGGAGCTGTTTTTT	CASTDREGGELFF
few	TRBD1	TRBV6-5	TRBJ1-2	TGTGCCAGCAGCCGGACAGGGGTTTTTGGCTACACCTTC	CASSRTGVFGYTF
-	-	TRBV3-1/TRBV3-2	TRBJ2-2	TGTGCCAGCAGCCAAGGGGGGCCTAGGGACACCGGGGAGCTGTTTTTT	CASSQGGPRDTGELFF
-	-	TRBV6-5	TRBJ2-7	TGTGCCAGCACCCAACCACAGGGCTACGAGCAGTACTTC	CASTQPQGYEQYF
-	-	TRBV11-2	TRBJ2-7	TGTGCCAGCAGATCCAACTCCTACGAGCAGTACTTC	CASRSNSYEQYF
once	-	TRBV9	TRBJ1-4	TGTGCCAGCAGCGTAGCGGGGGTAGCTAATGAAAAACTGTTTTTT	CASSVAGVANEKLFF
-	TRBD2	TRBV29-1	TRBJ2-1	TGCAGCGTTGTTGCTAGCGGGAAGGCGGGTGAGCAGTTCTTC	CSVVASGKAGEQFF
once	TRBD1	TRBV2	TRBJ2-2	TGTGCCAGCATTGAAGGGGGCCCTTGGGACACCGGGGAGCTGTTTTTT	CASIEGGPWDTGELFF
-	TRBD1	TRBV11-2	TRBJ2-1	TGTGCCAGCACTGCCAGCTCGAGGACAGGGAAGTTCTTC	CASTASSRTGKFF
-	TRBD1	TRBV24-1	TRBJ2-7	TGTGCCACCAGTGACCCCGGGACAGGGAGCGAGCAGTACTTC	CATSDPGTGSEQYF
-	-	TRBV5-1	TRBJ1-6	TGCGCCAGCAGCTTGGAACCGGGACACTCCTATAATTCACCCCTCCACTTT	CASSLEPGHSYNSPLHF
-	TRBD1	TRBV12-5	TRBJ1-1	TGTGCTAGTGCCCGACAGGGTTCCACTGAAGCTTTCTTT	CASARQGSTEAFF
-	TRBD1	TRBV5-4	TRBJ2-7	TGTGCCAGCAGGCTCGGGACAGGGTCCTACGAGCAGTACTTC	CASRLGTGSYEQYF
-	TRBD2	TRBV9	TRBJ2-7	TGTGCCAGCAGCGTAGAGGCGGGAGACTACGAGCAGTACTTC	CASSVEAGDYEQYF
-	-	TRBV6-6	TRBJ1-5	TGTGCCAGCAACCTAGAGCCCCAGCATTTT	CASNLEPQHF
-	-	TRBV24-1	TRBJ2-7	TGTGCCACCAGTGACCCCCCACCTGTACAAACCCCGGGGACCTACGAGCAGTACTTC	CATSDPPPVQTPGTYEQYF
-	-	TRBV6-5	TRBJ1-1	TGTGCCAGCAGTTACTCGGAGCTGAACACTGAAGCTTTCTTT	CASSYSELNTEAFF
-	-	TRBV6-1	TRBJ1-6	TGTGCCAGCAGTGACCTACCTAGCTCCTATAATTCACCCCTCCACTTT	CASSDLPSSYNSPLHF
once	-	TRBV18	TRBJ2-7	TGTGCCAGCTCACCACCAACAGGTTACGAGCAGTACTTC	CASSPPTGYEQYF
-	TRBD1	TRBV5-6	TRBJ2-5	TGTGCCAGCAGCGGGGGACAGGGGGGAGAGACCCAGTACTTC	CASSGGQGGETQYF
-	-	TRBV20-1	TRBJ1-1	TGCAGTGCTAGCGACAACCTTGAGGCTTTCTTT	CSASDNLEAFF
-	-	TRBV29-1	TRBJ2-2	TGCAGCGTTGAAGATCATCGGGGGTCAGCCGGGGAGCTGTTTTTT	CSVEDHRGSAGELFF
once	-	TRBV5-1	TRBJ1-5	TGCGCCAGCAGCCCCACCCCGGGAGTGGGATATAGCAATCAGCCCCAGCATTTT	CASSPTPGVGYSNQPQHF
-	-	TRBV18	TRBJ2-2	TGTGCCAGCTCACCCCTCGGTGGACAGTACACCGGGGAGCTGTTTTTT	CASSPLGGQYTGELFF
-	-	TRBV24-1	TRBJ1-5	TGTGCCACCAGTGCCGGACACTATAGCAATCAGCCCCAGCATTTT	CATSAGHYSNQPQHF
-	TRBD2	TRBV5-4	TRBJ2-3	TGTGCCAGCAGCTCCCCCCTCAGCGGGGGGGCAAAAGATACGCAGTATTTT	CASSSPLSGGAKDTQYF
-	TRBD1	TRBV11-3	TRBJ1-2	TGTGCCAGCAGAACAGGGGGCAGCGGCTACACCTTC	CASRTGGSGYTF